The 28 T cell receptor beta chains in this list originate from one sample, sequenced in a study of blood T cell repertoires in COVID-19. Data came from immunoSEQ multiplex PCR; TCRdb stores just in-frame clones and leaves some out. The repertoire consists of 130,000 to 150,000 clones, with approximately 80% occurring once and the leading ten covering more than 7%. Sequences were obtained from peripheral blood. These receptors originate from a human donor with acute or convalescent COVID-19. The donor label of this sample is uncertain.

This sequence joins TRBV19 and TRBJ1-2, with no clear D. Germline V gives CDR1 LNHDA, CDR2 SQIVND (reference sequence). This CDR3 comprises 14 residues. Deletions cut 7 bases from V and 3 bases from J, with 15 bases between. CDR3 sequence: CASIAGGIDYGYTF. The DNA of the CDR3 is TGTGCCAGTATCGCGGGAGGCATCGACTATGGCTACACCTTC.

The chain has TRBV7-4 and TRBJ1-2, with D maybe TRBD1 (5 bases). From germline, CDR1 is SGHVT and CDR2 SQSDAQ. Trimming cost V 1 base and J 2 bases, with 8 bases left between them. The CDR3 is made up of 14 amino acids. The CDR3 region is CASSLGGVNYGYTF. As DNA, the CDR3 is TGTGCCAGCAGCTTAGGGGGGGTCAACTATGGCTACACCTTC.

J is TRBJ2-1 and V is TRBV7-9; TRBD1 is a possible D gene (7 bases). The CDR3 is made up of 15 amino acids. CDR1 is SEHNR and CDR2 is FQNEAQ in the germline V gene (reference sequence). Trimming removed 6 bases from V and 8 bases from J, with 20 bases in between. CDR3 sequence: CASRKWRTGEDEQFF. In DNA form, the CDR3 reads TGTGCCAGCAGAAAGTGGAGAACAGGGGAGGATGAGCAGTTCTTC.

This chain joins TRBV5-3 and TRBJ1-4; D may be TRBD1 (6 bases). TRBV5-3 is reported as an ORF; its role is uncertain. V lost 0 bases and J lost 5, with 11 bases in between. The CDR3 covers 15 residues. CDR3 DNA: TGTGCCAGAAGCTTGGAAGGACAGCCCAATGAAAAACTGTTTTTT. This translates into CARSLEGQPNEKLFF.

The chain employs TRBV3-1 (or the pseudogene TRBV3-2) and TRBJ2-5; 9 positions match TRBD2. The CDR3 has 15 amino acids. After removal of 6 bases from V and 5 bases from J, the junction contained 10 bases not matched to a gene. From germline, CDR1 is LGHDT and CDR2 YNNKEL (reference sequence). As DNA, the CDR3 is TGTGCCAGCAGGGAACTAGCGGGCTTTGGGGAGACCCAGTACTTC. It yields the protein CASRELAGFGETQYF.

V usage is TRBV11-2 and J usage is TRBJ2-5, with a tentative D call TRBD2 (7 bases). CDR1 is SGHAT, CDR2 FQNNGV, per germline. The V end lost 5 bases, the J end lost 3 bases, and 19 bases lay between the germline ends. The CDR3 contains 16 residues. In nucleotides, the CDR3 is TGTGCCAGCAGCCCCCGGGGAGGGGGGGCGAAAGAGACCCAGTACTTC. It yields the protein CASSPRGGGAKETQYF.

This clone was observed a handful of times. The rearrangement joins TRBV30 to TRBJ1-5; the D gene is possibly TRBD1 (6 bases). CDR1 is GTSNPN and CDR2 is SVGIG in the germline V gene (reference sequence). Trimming pared 2 bases from V and 6 bases from J, leaving 11 bases between. The CDR3 contains 13 residues. CDR3 in DNA: TGTGCCTGGAGTCTCACGACAGGTCAGCCCCAGCATTTT. Translated: CAWSLTTGQPQHF.

The V and J genes are TRBV6-1 and TRBJ2-4; D ambiguous. V lost 3 bases and J 1 base, leaving 13 bases between the germline ends. Germline V gives CDR1 MNHNS, CDR2 SASEGT. The length of the CDR3 is 16 residues. CDR3: CASSDPSVSAKNIQYF. The CDR3 DNA follows: TGTGCCAGCAGTGACCCCTCTGTGAGCGCCAAAAACATTCAGTACTTC.

The J gene is TRBJ2-3, the V gene TRBV15, with D maybe TRBD1 (5 bases). The germline V and J ends were trimmed by 1 base and 3 bases, with 17 bases remaining between them. This CDR3 spans 17 amino acids. From germline, CDR1 is LNHNV and CDR2 YYDKDF (reference sequence). The chain's CDR3 is CATSRGNGPPGTDTQYF. The CDR3 DNA is TGTGCCACCAGCAGAGGGAACGGACCCCCAGGGACAGATACGCAGTATTTT.

CDR3 in amino acids: CSALLYEQYF. In nucleotides, the CDR3 is TGCAGTGCGCTCCTATACGAGCAGTACTTC. This rearrangement joins TRBV20-1 to TRBJ2-7; no clear D. Germline V CDR1 and CDR2: DFQATT, SNEGSKA (reference sequence). The CDR3 extends over 10 amino acids. V was cut by 6 bases and J by 4 bases, with 7 bases left in between.

The table lists this clone with a count of one. V usage is TRBV24-1 and J usage is TRBJ1-5; 9 positions agree with TRBD1. After removal of 4 bases from V and 3 bases from J, the junction contained 6 bases not matched to a gene. The V gene's germline CDR1 is KGHDR and CDR2 SFDVKD. CDR3 length: 16 amino acids. The CDR3 nucleotides are TGTGCCACCAGTGAACCCGGGACAGGGCCCAATCAGCCCCAGCATTTT. As protein: CATSEPGTGPNQPQHF.

The CDR3 loop reads CASSRAGNPQHF. The CDR3 DNA sequence: TGTGCCAGCAGCCGGGCCGGGAATCCCCAGCATTTT. V usage is TRBV14 and J usage is TRBJ1-5; D remains unclear. CDR3 length: 12 amino acids. The V and J ends lost 4 bases and 10 bases respectively, with 11 bases between them. From germline, CDR1 is SGHDN and CDR2 FVKESK.

Details on this clone: The same CDR3 can be traced to other DNA sequences in this sample. CDR3 nucleotide sequence: TGTGCCAGCAGCCCCCCGGGAGATGAGCAGTTCTTC. Encoded protein: CASSPPGDEQFF. This chain uses TRBV7-9 with TRBJ2-1; D possibly corresponds to TRBD2 (6 bases). V was pared by 5 bases and J by 8 bases, with 10 bases between. Germline V lookup: CDR1 SEHNR, CDR2 FQNEAQ (reference sequence). This CDR3 contains 12 residues.

This chain links TRBV7-9 with TRBJ2-7; tentatively, D is TRBD2 (5 bases). The CDR3 covers 13 residues. V dropped 3 bases and J dropped 6 bases, with 12 bases sitting between them. CDR1 and CDR2 (germline): SEHNR, FQNEAQ (reference sequence). The CDR3 region is CASSFPGLAEQYF. The CDR3 DNA reads as TGTGCCAGCAGCTTCCCTGGGCTAGCCGAGCAGTACTTC.

The V gene is TRBV19, the J gene TRBJ2-7, with TRBD1 matching over 10 bases. Germline V gene data show CDR1 as LNHDA and CDR2 as SQIVND (reference sequence). This CDR3 comprises 15 residues. After removal of 5 bases from V and 6 bases from J, the junction contained 10 bases not matched to a gene. The CDR3 sequence: CASSLSGTGDAEQYF. As DNA, the CDR3 is TGTGCCAGTAGTCTATCCGGGACAGGGGACGCCGAGCAGTACTTC.

V and J are TRBV4-2 and TRBJ2-2; 11 nucleotides agree with TRBD1. The ends lost 4 bases at V and 9 bases at J; junction bases unmatched: 10. Germline lookup yields CDR1 LGHNA and CDR2 YNFKEQ. This CDR3 is 16 amino acids long. CDR3 sequence (DNA): TGTGCCAGCAGCCCACCCGGGACAGGGGGGGTGAGGGAGCTGTTTTTT. Its translation: CASSPPGTGGVRELFF.

The V and J genes are TRBV5-5 and TRBJ1-5; D remains ambiguous. This CDR3 spans 14 amino acids. Trimming took 2 bases from V and 5 from J, leaving 11 bases between them. Germline V lookup: CDR1 SGHKS, CDR2 YYEKEE (reference sequence). The CDR3 DNA reads TGTGCCAGCAGCTTCAAGGCGCGGGATCAGCCCCAGCATTTT. Amino acid sequence: CASSFKARDQPQHF.

The V call is TRBV4-1, the J call TRBJ1-1; possibly TRBD1 for D (6 bases). V was shortened by 0 bases and J by 8 bases, with 16 bases between the two germline ends. This CDR3 region has 15 residues. Per the germline V gene, CDR1 is MGHRA and CDR2 is YSYEKL. The CDR3 region is CASSQDSSGRGEAFF. The DNA for the CDR3 is TGCGCCAGCAGCCAAGATTCATCGGGCAGGGGAGAAGCTTTCTTT.

This chain connects TRBV7-2 to TRBJ2-5, with a tentative D call TRBD2 (5 bases). The CDR3 sequence is 12 residues long. Germline CDR1 SGHTA, CDR2 FQGNSA. Trimming pared 3 bases from V and 5 bases from J, leaving 7 bases between. The CDR3 bases are TGTGCCAGCAGCTTGCAGCGGGAGACCCAGTACTTC. Encoded protein: CASSLQRETQYF.

This clone has just one count. This sequence joins TRBV3-1 (or the pseudogene TRBV3-2) and TRBJ1-2, with D possibly being TRBD1 (5 bases). The V gene lost 4 bases and the J gene lost 6 bases, with 21 bases spanning the gap. CDR3 length: 16 residues. CDR1 and CDR2 from the germline V gene are LGHDT and YNNKEL (reference sequence). In DNA, the CDR3 is TGTGCCAGCAGCCTTTTTGGGGGACTAGGGGCTGATGGCTACACCTTC. Encoded protein: CASSLFGGLGADGYTF.

This clone was detected only a few times. V usage is TRBV11-3 and J usage is TRBJ2-2; 7 bases are a match to TRBD1. From germline, CDR1 is SGHNT and CDR2 YENEEA. This CDR3 spans 15 amino acids. V trimming: 3 bases; J trimming: 0 bases; junction bases outside the gene matches: 1. The CDR3, as DNA: TGTGCCAGCAGCTTGGGACAGCCGAACACCGGGGAGCTGTTTTTT. Its translation is CASSLGQPNTGELFF.

Details on this clone: A junction end diverges from the germline sequence, so it may reflect a read error. CDR3 loop: CAWSVEANSGELFF. CDR3 DNA: TGTGCCTGGAGTGTAGAAGCGAACTCCGGGGAGCTGTTTTTT. The V and J genes are TRBV30 and TRBJ2-2, with D hard to call. The CDR3 consists of 14 residues. CDR1 is GTSNPN, CDR2 SVGIG, per germline (reference sequence). The complete variable domain, with remaining parts taken from reference TRBV30 and TRBJ2-2, reads SQTIHQWPATLVQPVGSPLSLECTVEGTSNPNLYWYRQAAGRGLQLLFYSVGIGQISSEVPQNLSASRPQDRQFILSSKKLLLSDSGFYLCAWSVEANSGELFFGEGSRLTVL.

On this clone itself: This same CDR3 is encoded by further DNA sequences in the sample. This rearrangement joins TRBV6-5 to TRBJ1-1; possible D gene TRBD1, 6 bases. Deletions cut 0 bases from V and 4 bases from J, with 6 bases between. Germline values: CDR1 MNHEY, CDR2 SVGAGI. This CDR3 is built from 13 residues. CDR3 protein: CASSYSGGTEAFF. The DNA for the CDR3 is TGTGCCAGCAGTTACTCAGGGGGCACTGAAGCTTTCTTT.

This chain uses TRBV9 with TRBJ1-1; 7 bases map to TRBD1. CDR3 size: 14 residues. The V gene end was trimmed by 0 bases and the J gene end by 5 bases; junction bases not matched to a gene: 4. Germline V lookup: CDR1 SGDLS, CDR2 YYNGEE. Here the CDR3 DNA reads TGTGCCAGCAGCGTAGGTCAGGGGGGAACTGAAGCTTTCTTT. Its protein is CASSVGQGGTEAFF.

Details on this clone: At the DNA level, this CDR3 is encoded by other sequences in the same sample as well. CDR3 nucleotide sequence: TGTGCCAGCAGCCTGGGGCAGAACACTGAAGCTTTCTTT. Its protein product is CASSLGQNTEAFF. The chain recombines TRBV7-2 with TRBJ1-1; TRBD1 might be the D (5 bases). Germline-derived CDR1 and CDR2 are SGHTA and FQGNSA. The CDR3 has 13 amino acids. The V end lost 5 bases, the J end lost 1 base, and 8 bases lay between the germline ends.

The genes are TRBV4-2 and TRBJ1-2; the match to TRBD1 covers 7 bases. From germline, CDR1 is LGHNA and CDR2 YNFKEQ. With 6 bases clipped from V and 0 bases from J, the junction kept 10 bases outside the gene matches. This CDR3 region has 16 residues. CDR3 amino acids: CASRTAQTGPNYGYTF. The CDR3 nucleotides are TGTGCCAGCAGGACGGCGCAGACAGGGCCTAACTATGGCTACACCTTC.

This clone has more than one count but fewer than ten. The chain links TRBV24-1 to TRBJ2-2; D may be TRBD1 (6 bases). The CDR3 runs to 16 residues. Germline-derived CDR1 and CDR2 are KGHDR and SFDVKD. V gave up 3 bases and J gave up 4 bases, with 14 bases separating them. CDR3 amino acids: CATSDLGGRGTGELFF. CDR3 nucleotides: TGTGCCACCAGTGATCTAGGGGGACGTGGCACCGGGGAGCTGTTTTTT.

DNA of the CDR3: TGTGCCAGCCGGGACATCTCTTATGGCTACACCTTC. Translated: CASRDISYGYTF. V gene TRBV10-3 combines with J gene TRBJ1-2; a weak D match, TRBD1 (6 bases). The CDR3 is 12 residues long. Germline CDR1 ENHRY, CDR2 SYGVKD. Trimming left V 10 bases short and J 5 bases short, with 14 bases between.